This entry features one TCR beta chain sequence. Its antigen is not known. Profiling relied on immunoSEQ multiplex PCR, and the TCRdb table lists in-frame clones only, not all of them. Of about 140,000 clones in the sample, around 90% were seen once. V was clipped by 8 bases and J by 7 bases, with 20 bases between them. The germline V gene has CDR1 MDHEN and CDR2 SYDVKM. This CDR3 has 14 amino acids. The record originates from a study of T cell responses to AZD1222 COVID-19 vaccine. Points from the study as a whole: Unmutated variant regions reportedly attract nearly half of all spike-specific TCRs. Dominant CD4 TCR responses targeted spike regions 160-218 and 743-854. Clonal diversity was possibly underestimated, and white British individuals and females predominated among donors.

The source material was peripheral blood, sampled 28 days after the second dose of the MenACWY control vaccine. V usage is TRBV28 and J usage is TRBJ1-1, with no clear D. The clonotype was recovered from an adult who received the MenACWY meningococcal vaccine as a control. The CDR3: CASSPVAPPDEAFF. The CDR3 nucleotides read TGTGCCAGCTCCCCTGTGGCCCCGCCGGATGAAGCTTTCTTT.